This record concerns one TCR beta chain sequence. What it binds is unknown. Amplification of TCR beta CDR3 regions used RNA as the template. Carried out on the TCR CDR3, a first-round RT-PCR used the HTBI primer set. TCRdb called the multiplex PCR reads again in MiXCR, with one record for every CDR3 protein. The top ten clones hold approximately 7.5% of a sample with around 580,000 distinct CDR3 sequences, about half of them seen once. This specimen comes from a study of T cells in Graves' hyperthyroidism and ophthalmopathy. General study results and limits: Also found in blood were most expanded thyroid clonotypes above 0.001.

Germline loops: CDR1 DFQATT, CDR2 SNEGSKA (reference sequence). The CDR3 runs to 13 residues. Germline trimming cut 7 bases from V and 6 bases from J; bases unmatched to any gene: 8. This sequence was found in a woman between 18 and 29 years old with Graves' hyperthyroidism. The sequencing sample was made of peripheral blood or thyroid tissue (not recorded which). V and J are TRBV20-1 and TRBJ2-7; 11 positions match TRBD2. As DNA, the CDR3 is TGCAGTGTGACCGGGACTAGCGGTGGCGAGCAGTACTTC. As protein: CSVTGTSGGEQYF.